Below, one TCR beta chain is given with its context. This clonotype was recorded once. What antigen it recognizes has not been identified. No much larger clone exists at a distance of one base, and base qualities are not known. A lone read offers only weak evidence. To prepare the library, 5' RACE was applied. Sequencing relied on an Illumina HiSeq 2000. A universal primer binding site was added through template switching, and the final cDNA carried a unique molecular identifier so that TCR cDNA molecules could be counted accurately. Specific primers in the conserved constant-segment region were used to synthesize first-strand cDNA for TCR alpha and beta chains. Each cDNA library was double barcoded, with a SMART-Mk sample barcode plus Illumina barcodes, to control for contamination. Two successive PCR steps introduced TruSeq adapter sequences along with Illumina sample barcodes. The Illumina HiSeq platform was used with custom primers to sequence TCR alpha and beta cDNA libraries. From the authors' description of their analysis: MiGEC was used to process raw reads and extract unique molecular identifiers, and MiXCR was used to find CDR3 positions. For each individual, recombination models were inferred using an EM algorithm with the repgenHMM and IGoR tools. The analysis of shared clonotypes was done with the tcR package in R, with sharing normalized by the product of cloneset sizes. Out-of-frame nonproductive sequences were analyzed to study raw recombination free of thymic and clonal selection effects. TCRdb's own reprocessing of the public reads used fastp at Q25 and MiXCR and kept productive beta chains. Each entry is one CDR3 protein sequence, shown with its most common DNA and genes. These V and J calls rely on TCRdb rather than the paper's analysis. This sample has roughly 470,000 distinct CDR3 sequences in its table, and about 13% of those were observed once. The ten top clones hold approximately 0.9% of the sample.

Every donor in the study was a healthy Caucasian. The twin cohort consisted of three pairs of female monozygotic twins, all aged about 18 to 29 years. CD4+ and CD8+ T cell populations were isolated with positive isolation kits from Invitrogen. The data derive from a study of identical twins (dated by TCRdb to between 2015 and 2016). For context, the study as a whole: To test whether fetal clonotypes persist, this study deep-sequenced TCR alpha and beta repertoires from monozygotic twins, from unrelated adults of various ages, and from cord blood. Replicate twin experiments were performed at different times using different library preparation protocols to rule out contamination.

The CDR3 contains 15 residues, cysteine and phenylalanine counted. This entry keeps only the CDR3 DNA: 45 bases, framed from base 1. Trimming removed 0 bases from V and 6 bases from J, leaving 15 bases between the germline ends. The germline V gene encodes CDR1 MDHEN and CDR2 SYDVKM. Study-wide findings and limitations: Excess twin sharing in beta out-of-frame sequences was weaker because fewer shared sequences lowered the signal-to-noise ratio. Zero-insertion analyses could be partly confounded by invariant T cells such as MAIT and iNKT, though diverse VJ usage argued against such confounding for most clonotypes. Abundant cord blood beta clonotypes had fewer insertions, young adult naive repertoires showed a similar but weaker trend, and memory repertoires showed no such trend. Because the same donors could not be followed over many years, the conclusions depended on cross-sectional statistical analysis. Compared with coincidental sharing between unrelated individuals, out-of-frame TCR alpha sequences shared between twins had an excess of sequences with low generation probability. In monozygotic twins, recombination models systematically underestimated out-of-frame TCR alpha sharing, but the models matched the sharing seen between unrelated individuals.

These data also featured in a second study, about yellow fever vaccine responses in identical twins. Per the second study: The T cell response to vaccination in identical twins was reported by the authors to appear partly convergent and partly personalized. In the study, vaccine-responding T cell clones were precisely tracked in identical twins.

The specimen sequenced was CD4+ T cells sorted from blood. The sequence links TRBV28 to TRBJ2-7, with the D gene tentatively TRBD1 or TRBD2, based on 5 matching bases in each. This sequence originates from a woman in her late teens or twenties in good health. The CDR3: CASSLWGTAGGEQYF. The DNA sequence reads TGTGCCAGCAGTTTATGGGGGACGGCCGGCGGCGAGCAGTACTTC.